Included here is one TCR beta chain sequence, with context. The CDR3 loop spans 14 amino acids. J was trimmed by 4 bases and V by 6 bases; bases with no gene match: 4. The germline gives CDR1 SEHNR, CDR2 FQNEAQ (reference sequence). Categorization into cohorts depended on clinical history that participants reported. The sample comes from a study of blood T cell repertoires in COVID-19. Study-wide background: The cDNA or gDNA used as material had been derived from T cells, B-cell-depleted T cells, or PBMCs.

The protocol was immunoSEQ multiplex PCR, while the TCRdb copy is restricted to in-frame clones and leaves out a portion. This sample carries 200,000 or so clones, 84% of them seen once, and the ten largest clones take 6% to 8%. The sample was PBMCs or T cells enriched from blood (not recorded which). The chain has TRBV7-9 and TRBJ1-2; 11 nucleotides match TRBD1. The origin of this receptor is a man in his forties who had recovered from COVID-19. The CDR3 reads CASSYGQGAYGYTF. CDR3 nucleotides: TGTGCCAGCAGTTACGGACAGGGGGCCTATGGCTACACCTTC.